The TCR beta chain under discussion was sequenced for a study of cytomegalovirus exposure and HLA in healthy donors. As to this clone: The antigen remains undetermined.

The PCR contained 60 Vbeta and 13 Jbeta primers. Sequencing used immunoSEQ multiplex PCR; TCRdb keeps in-frame clones, though not all of them. The data contain roughly 90,000 clones, approximately 84% of them singletons. Study results and caveats: Highest at DRB1 and lowest at HLA-C, TCR association rates differed among HLA loci in a later analysis. When analyzed later, a missense DCLRE1C variant was found to be linked to TCR beta V- and J-gene trimming.

This TCR came from a man younger than 30 in good health and CMV-seronegative. Specimen: PBMCs.

The CDR3 loop is CASTSVGQGYEQYF. The CDR3 nucleotides are TGTGCCAGCACCTCCGTGGGACAGGGCTACGAGCAGTACTTC. The chain joins TRBV27 to TRBJ2-7, with 9 bases that match TRBD1. This CDR3 spans 14 amino acids. Germline assignment: CDR1 MNHEY and CDR2 SMNVEV (reference sequence). Germline trimming cut 7 bases from V and 3 bases from J; bases unmatched to any gene: 7.